The entry below describes one TCR beta chain. The CDR3 loop spans 17 amino acids. The germline gives CDR1 MNHEY, CDR2 SMNVEV (reference sequence). Trimming cost V 5 bases and J 7 bases; bases outside gene matches: 15. The record originates from a study of blood T cell repertoires in COVID-19. TCRdb's copy holds only in-frame clones and misses some; the assay was immunoSEQ multiplex PCR. The table records about 350,000 clones, around nine tenths of them present only once. Sequencing input: PBMCs or T cells enriched from blood (not recorded which). This sequence originates from a woman aged 25 to 39 who had been exposed to COVID-19. The rearrangement uses TRBV27 and TRBJ1-1; 11 nucleotides match TRBD1. The CDR3 loop reads CASSRPLGQGAYGEAFF. The CDR3 nucleotides read TGTGCCAGCAGTAGACCCCTTGGACAGGGGGCTTACGGTGAAGCTTTCTTT.